This TCR beta chain stems from a study of graft-versus-host responses after intestinal transplantation. Sequenced by immunoSEQ multiplex PCR; TCRdb stores in-frame clones only, minus some. The table includes about 120,000 clones, 90% to 95% detected once. The CDR3 is made up of 14 amino acids. Trimming took 6 bases from V and 1 from J; bases not matched to a gene: 6. Looked up from germline, CDR1 is MNHNY and CDR2 is SVGAGI (reference sequence). In regard to this clone: Antigen specificity is unknown.

Here the sequenced sample was unstimulated CD4+ T cells sorted from spleen or lymph node cells, taken before intestinal transplant. The chain carries TRBV6-6 and TRBJ2-7; TRBD1 agrees at 7 bases. This receptor was obtained from a human donor who received an intestinal transplant. This CDR3 is CASRDPGQSYEQYF. In DNA, the CDR3 is TGTGCCAGCAGAGACCCGGGACAGTCCTACGAGCAGTACTTC.